The source of this T cell receptor (beta chain) is a study of immune cell composition in non-small cell lung cancer. General study results and limits: Overall clonality, unlike maximal tumour-associated clone frequency, did not predict TIL reactivity.

The germline V gene encodes CDR1 SGHKS and CDR2 YYEKEE (reference sequence). The CDR3 is 20 residues long. J was trimmed by 0 bases and V by 6 bases; bases with no gene match: 16. Sequenced by immunoSEQ multiplex PCR; TCRdb stores in-frame clones only, minus some. The sample carries about 1,900 clones, 80% recorded once. This clone showed up just a few times. Its matching antigen is unknown. Sequences were obtained from lung tumor tissue. The receptor comes from a human donor with non-small cell lung cancer. The chain links TRBV5-5 to TRBJ2-7; 15 positions match TRBD2. The CDR3 sequence is CASTRSLGLAGGPSSYEQYF. CDR3 bases: TGTGCCAGCACCCGCTCCCTCGGACTAGCGGGAGGGCCGAGCTCCTACGAGCAGTACTTC.